This record looks at one T cell receptor beta chain sequence and its context. The record originates from a study of T cell changes during pregnancy in multiple sclerosis. The CDR3 is made up of 16 amino acids. CDR1 is SEHNR, CDR2 FQNEAQ, per germline (reference sequence). Trimming took 1 base from V and 4 from J; bases not matched to a gene: 4. Libraries were prepared by immunoSEQ multiplex PCR; TCRdb keeps only in-frame clonotypes and omits some of them. The sample has roughly 52,000 clones; 85% to 90% are singletons. The V gene is TRBV7-9, the J gene TRBJ2-7, with 13 nucleotides matching TRBD2. The receptor comes from a female donor with multiple sclerosis, enrolled in a pregnancy study. This specimen was CD4+ T cells from peripheral blood mononuclear cells, taken in the first trimester of pregnancy. CDR3: CASSLGRTSGSYEQYF. The CDR3 bases are TGTGCCAGCAGCTTAGGGAGGACTAGCGGGAGTTACGAGCAGTACTTC.